Described below is a single T cell receptor beta chain sequence and its context. CDR1 is DFQATT and CDR2 is SNEGSKA in the germline V gene (reference sequence). CDR3 length equals 13 residues. Trimming removed 3 bases from V and 9 bases from J, with 12 bases in between. This entry comes from a study of T cell repertoires in cytomegalovirus infection. Using its own MiXCR run on the reads, TCRdb lists one record per CDR3 protein. In the table there are more than 400,000 distinct CDR3 sequences, more than 20% of which are singletons. The specimen sequenced was PBMCs. This receptor was taken from a human donor in good health (CMV status not recorded). Some clones in this sample may be carry-over from other donors' samples. V is TRBV20-1 and J is TRBJ1-6, with a possible D match to TRBD1 (6 bases). The CDR3 is CSARGGAGSPLHF. CDR3 in DNA: TGCAGTGCTAGGGGGGGGGCCGGTTCACCCCTCCACTTT.